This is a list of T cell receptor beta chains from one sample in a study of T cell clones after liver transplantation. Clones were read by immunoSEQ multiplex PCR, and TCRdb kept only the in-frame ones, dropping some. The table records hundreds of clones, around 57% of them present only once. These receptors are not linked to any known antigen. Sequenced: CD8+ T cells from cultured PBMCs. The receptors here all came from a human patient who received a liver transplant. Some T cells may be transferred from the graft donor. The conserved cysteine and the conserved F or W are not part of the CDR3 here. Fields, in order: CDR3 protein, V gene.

CDR3 protein: ASSDWGQEKLF
V gene: TRBV5-6

CDR3 protein: ASSSGYARKTYGYT
V gene: TRBV7-6

CDR3 protein: ASSLGTGWGETQY
V gene: TRBV11-2

CDR3 protein: ASSLGTGGYGYT
V gene: TRBV13

CDR3 protein: ASSLGDRAGKETQY
V gene: TRBV7-9

CDR3 protein: ASSLVTGGNTIY
V gene: TRBV7-9

CDR3 protein: ASSMPSSDTQY
V gene: TRBV19

CDR3 protein: ASTIRTEAF
V gene: TRBV21-1

CDR3 protein: ASSYSRGGSGELF
V gene: TRBV6-5

CDR3 protein: ASSQWGIDSPH
V gene: TRBV14

CDR3 protein: ASSLDRGNYEQY
V gene: TRBV27

CDR3 protein: SAIYNEQF
V gene: TRBV20-1

CDR3 protein: ASSLGAGEKLF
V gene: TRBV5-1

CDR3 protein: ASLFLPGAYEQY
V gene: TRBV6-1

CDR3 protein: ASSIGGASTEAF
V gene: TRBV19

CDR3 protein: ASGVFGEKLF
V gene: TRBV12-5

CDR3 protein: ASSLLGRSTDTQY
V gene: TRBV27

CDR3 protein: ASSRGGANTEAF
V gene: TRBV27

CDR3 protein: ASSLATPGGYNSPLH
V gene: TRBV13

CDR3 protein: ASSQDSNEQY
V gene: TRBV18

CDR3 protein: ASRTPGTNQPQH
V gene: TRBV28

CDR3 protein: ASGRLQGKNTEAF
V gene: TRBV6-1

CDR3 protein: ASNPRVLT
V gene: TRBV5-1

CDR3 protein: ASSPVRLGLLQY
V gene: TRBV7-2

CDR3 protein: ASSWHNEQF
V gene: TRBV2

CDR3 protein: ASSEGAGHSVDTEAF
V gene: TRBV6-1

CDR3 protein: ANSFAGGRVYEQF
V gene: TRBV27

CDR3 protein: ASSLADGRVNEQF
V gene: TRBV7-9

CDR3 protein: ASSMAAWGRGGYT
V gene: TRBV19

CDR3 protein: ASSLSAREQF
V gene: TRBV7-3

CDR3 protein: ASSLYGAQNEQY
V gene: TRBV5-8

CDR3 protein: ASRQPLQGPFNRDPRYEQF
V gene: TRBV7-6

CDR3 protein: ASSVGGRTYNEQF
V gene: TRBV9

CDR3 protein: ASSLRSYSYNEQF
V gene: TRBV5-4

CDR3 protein: ASSQWGIDSPLH
V gene: TRBV14

CDR3 protein: ASRSGTSATDTQY
V gene: TRBV21-1

CDR3 protein: ASSSPVATQRKNIQY
V gene: TRBV21-1

CDR3 protein: ASSSGQENTEAF
V gene: TRBV27

CDR3 protein: ASRQSYTGLTGELF
V gene: TRBV21-1

CDR3 protein: ASSLSGGSGYEQY
V gene: TRBV27

CDR3 protein: ASLAGEKLF
V gene: TRBV6-1

CDR3 protein: ASSLIPAHDTQY
V gene: TRBV27

CDR3 protein: ASSHSSHSNQPQH
V gene: TRBV7-3

CDR3 protein: ASSTGQGPLQPQH
V gene: TRBV27